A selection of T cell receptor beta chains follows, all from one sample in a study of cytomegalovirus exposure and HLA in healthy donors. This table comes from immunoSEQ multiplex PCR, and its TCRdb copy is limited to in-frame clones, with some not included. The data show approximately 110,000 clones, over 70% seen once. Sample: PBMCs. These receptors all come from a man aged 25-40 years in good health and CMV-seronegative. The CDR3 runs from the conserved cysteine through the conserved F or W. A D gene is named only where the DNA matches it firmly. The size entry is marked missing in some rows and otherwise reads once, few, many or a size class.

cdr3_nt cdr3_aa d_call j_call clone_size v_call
TGTGCCAGCAGTTACCCCGGAGGAGGGTTAGGAGAGACCCAGTACTTC CASSYPGGGLGETQYF NA TRBJ2-5 NA TRBV6-6
TGTGCCAGCGGGACAGGGGCAGATACGCAGTATTTT CASGTGADTQYF TRBD1 TRBJ2-3 few TRBV9
TGTGCCAGCAGCTCACTAGCGGAGCACTACAATGAGCAGTTCTTC CASSSLAEHYNEQFF TRBD2 TRBJ2-1 NA TRBV5-6
TGTGCCAGCAGTTTTTGGGGGGCTGAAGCTTTCTTT CASSFWGAEAFF NA TRBJ1-1 NA TRBV27
TGTGCCTCCCAGGAGGAGCGGGGGCGCTACGAGCAGTACTTC CASQEERGRYEQYF TRBD2 TRBJ2-7 few TRBV6-5
TGCGCCAGCAGCCCGGACAGGGTCGGGGAGACCCAGTACTTC CASSPDRVGETQYF TRBD1 TRBJ2-5 once TRBV5-1
TGTGCCAGCAGTTACTCGTGGACAGGGGACACCGGGGAGCTGTTTTTT CASSYSWTGDTGELFF TRBD1 TRBJ2-2 NA TRBV6-5
TGTGCCAGCAGCTTAGCGACTCCGGGACAGAGCACTGAAGCTTTCTTT CASSLATPGQSTEAFF TRBD1 TRBJ1-1 NA TRBV7-8
TGCAGCGTTGAGGGGGACAGGTTGACTTCCTACGAGCAGTACTTC CSVEGDRLTSYEQYF TRBD1 TRBJ2-7 NA TRBV29-1
TGCAGCGTCGGGACTAGCGGGAGGGAAAACGGGGAGCTGTTTTTT CSVGTSGRENGELFF TRBD2 TRBJ2-2 NA TRBV29-1
TGTGCCAGCAGGGTAAAGCGGGAGGCTATCTACGAGCAGTACTTC CASRVKREAIYEQYF TRBD2 TRBJ2-7 NA TRBV6-5
TGTGCCAGCGCCATGACAGGGACGTATGGCTACACCTTC CASAMTGTYGYTF TRBD1 TRBJ1-2 NA TRBV18
TGCAGCGTTGAGGGCTGGACAGGGGGTCGAGAGACCCAGTACTTC CSVEGWTGGRETQYF TRBD1 TRBJ2-5 NA TRBV29-1
TGTGCCAGCAGCTCCCGGACAGGGACATCTAACTATGGCTACACCTTC CASSSRTGTSNYGYTF TRBD1 TRBJ1-2 NA TRBV9
TGTGCCAGCAGTGTAGAGGGGGCGCCGGCGAGAGAGCAGTTCTTC CASSVEGAPAREQFF TRBD1 TRBJ2-1 NA TRBV6-4
TGTGCCAGCTCACCATGGGGACAGAACTATGGCTACACCTTC CASSPWGQNYGYTF TRBD1 TRBJ1-2 NA TRBV18
TGTGCCAGCCCCGGGGGGAGGGACAGGGCCTATGGCTACACCTTC CASPGGRDRAYGYTF TRBD1 TRBJ1-2 NA TRBV6-1
TGTGCCAGCAGCTCAGTCGGGGATACGCAGTATTTT CASSSVGDTQYF NA TRBJ2-3 few TRBV7-3
TGCGCCAGCGGAGTGGGTGAGCAGTTCTTC CASGVGEQFF NA TRBJ2-1 NA TRBV5-1
TGCGCCAGCAGCCGTCGGTCCACAGATACGCAGTATTTT CASSRRSTDTQYF NA TRBJ2-3 NA TRBV5-1
TGCGCCAGCAGCTGGGGGCAGGCAACTAATGAAAAACTGTTTTTT CASSWGQATNEKLFF NA TRBJ1-4 medium-sized TRBV5-1